These 21 T cell receptor beta chains came from one sample sequenced in a study of CD8 T cells in Susac syndrome. After extraction with the RNeasy kit, roughly 0.5 to 1 ug of the RNA was reverse transcribed using random hexamers. Via MiXCR, TCRdb re-called the immunoSEQ multiplex PCR reads, giving one row per CDR3 protein. The sample consists of fewer than 150,000 distinct CDR3 sequences, about 92% of them appearing once. The sample comprised CD4+ T cells from PBMCs. All receptors derive from a human donor with multiple sclerosis.

This clonotype was found once. The chain employs TRBV5-1 and TRBJ2-7; possibly TRBD1 for D (5 bases). Germline-derived CDR1 and CDR2 are SGHRS and YFSETQ. CDR3 length: 14 amino acids. Trimming removed 4 bases at V and 0 bases at J, with 11 bases between. CDR3 coding DNA: TGCGCCAGCAGCCCGCGCCAGGGCTCCTACGAGCAGTACTTC. Its translation: CASSPRQGSYEQYF.

The V and J genes are TRBV20-1 and TRBJ2-1; the D is unclear. With 1 base removed from V and 3 bases from J, the gap between germline ends came to 10 bases. The CDR3 covers 14 residues. Germline lookup yields CDR1 DFQATT and CDR2 SNEGSKA (reference sequence). CDR3 DNA sequence: TGCAGTGCTAGAGTTTCCCCCGACTACAATGAGCAGTTCTTC. Residues: CSARVSPDYNEQFF.

J is TRBJ2-1 and V is TRBV3-1; 10 nucleotides line up with TRBD2. Germline CDR1 LGHDT, CDR2 YNNKEL (reference sequence). V was pared by 2 bases and J by 11 bases, with 12 bases of the junction left unmatched. The CDR3 sequence is 16 residues long. CDR3 protein: CASSQMPSGGSNQQFF. The DNA for the CDR3 is TGTGCCAGCAGCCAAATGCCTAGCGGGGGTAGTAATCAGCAGTTCTTC.

The chain has TRBV12-3 or TRBV12-4 and TRBJ1-1, with D uncertain. Between the trimmed V and J ends, which lost 1 base and 7 bases, there was a span of 10 bases. This CDR3 contains 13 residues. DNA for the CDR3: TGTGCCAGCAGTTTAGTTACAGCCTATGAAGCTTTCTTT. Its translation: CASSLVTAYEAFF.

The chain recombines TRBV24-1 with TRBJ1-4; TRBD1 might be the D (5 bases). Germline V CDR1 and CDR2: KGHDR, SFDVKD. The CDR3 runs 13 residues. Trimming removed 3 bases from V and 7 bases from J, with 8 bases in between. The CDR3 spells CATSDPGTEKLFF. The DNA for the CDR3 is TGTGCCACCAGTGATCCGGGGACTGAAAAACTGTTTTTT.

The rearrangement uses TRBV19 and TRBJ1-1; D is uncertain. Trimming removed 7 bases from V and 5 bases from J, with 11 bases in between. The CDR3 extends over 12 amino acids. The germline V gene has CDR1 LNHDA and CDR2 SQIVND (reference sequence). The CDR3 spells CASTEGVTEAFF. The CDR3 DNA is TGTGCCAGTACGGAGGGAGTGACTGAAGCTTTCTTT.

This chain uses TRBV10-3 with TRBJ2-7; D remains unclear. The germline V and J ends were trimmed by 0 bases and 0 bases, with 9 bases remaining between them. In germline, CDR1 is ENHRY, CDR2 SYGVKD. The CDR3 covers 15 residues. The CDR3 reads CAISESKQTSYEQYF. CDR3 nucleotides: TGTGCCATCAGTGAGTCGAAACAGACCTCCTACGAGCAGTACTTC.

The genes are TRBV20-1 and TRBJ1-1; D is unclear. Between the trimmed V and J ends, which lost 3 bases and 1 base, there was a span of 6 bases. The germline CDR1 and CDR2 sequences are DFQATT and SNEGSKA (reference sequence). The CDR3 has 12 amino acids. CDR3 DNA sequence: TGCAGTGCTAGTCTCCAGAACACTGAAGCTTTCTTT. Amino acid sequence: CSASLQNTEAFF.

The chain is built from TRBV7-9 and TRBJ1-1, with TRBD1 identical over 7 bases. J lost 5 bases, V lost 5 bases, and 14 bases had no gene match. This CDR3 has 16 amino acids. In germline, CDR1 is SEHNR, CDR2 FQNEAQ (reference sequence). The CDR3 sequence is CASSTRQGLWGTEAFF. The CDR3, as DNA: TGTGCCAGCAGCACCAGACAGGGACTATGGGGGACTGAAGCTTTCTTT. Together with reference TRBV7-9 and TRBJ1-1, the CDR3 gives the full variable domain: DTGVSQNPRHKITKRGQNVTFRCDPISEHNRLYWYRQTLGQGPEFLTYFQNEAQLEKSRLLSDRFSAERPKGSFSTLEIQRTEQGDSAMYLCASSTRQGLWGTEAFFGQGTRLTVV.

V is TRBV3-1 and J is TRBJ1-4; D is undetermined. With 5 bases removed from V and 8 bases from J, the gap between germline ends came to 15 bases. There are 14 residues in the CDR3. Per germline, CDR1 LGHDT and CDR2 YNNKEL (reference sequence). CDR3 region: CASSLDSTGEKLFF. For the CDR3, the DNA is TGTGCCAGCAGCTTGGACTCAACTGGGGAAAAACTGTTTTTT.

The chain's CDR3 is CSVEAAGTGLGRQYF. The CDR3 DNA reads as TGCAGCGTTGAAGCCGCCGGGACAGGGTTGGGGAGGCAGTACTTC. The V and J genes are TRBV29-1 and TRBJ2-7; TRBD1 matches at 9 bases. V trimming: 1 base; J trimming: 9 bases; junction bases outside the gene matches: 13. Germline V gene lookup returns CDR1 SQVTM and CDR2 ANQGSEA. The CDR3 covers 15 residues.

V is TRBV29-1 and J is TRBJ1-4; 9 bases map to TRBD1. The V gene end was trimmed by 6 bases and the J gene end by 3 bases; junction bases not matched to a gene: 8. This CDR3 is built from 15 residues. Germline V gene data show CDR1 as SQVTM and CDR2 as ANQGSEA. CDR3 sequence reads: CSVSSQGASNEKLFF. CDR3 sequence (DNA): TGCAGCGTCTCTTCACAGGGGGCTTCTAATGAAAAACTGTTTTTT.

This clonotype was seen a few times. The V gene is TRBV7-2, the J gene TRBJ2-7; 13 positions match TRBD2. The CDR3 runs to 14 residues. With 1 base clipped from V and 6 bases from J, the junction kept 0 bases outside the gene matches. Germline V lookup: CDR1 SGHTA, CDR2 FQGNSA. CDR3 coding DNA: TGTGCCAGCAGCTTAGGGACTAGCGGGGGCGAGCAGTACTTC. It translates to CASSLGTSGGEQYF. Looking up the rest from reference TRBV7-2 and TRBJ2-7 gives the full variable domain: GAGVSQSPSNKVTEKGKDVELRCDPISGHTALYWYRQSLGQGLEFLIYFQGNSAPDKSGLPSDRFSAERTGGSVSTLTIQRTQQEDSAVYLCASSLGTSGGEQYFGPGTRLTVT.

The chain has TRBV20-1 and TRBJ1-3, with 8 bases lining up with TRBD1. The CDR3 totals 14 residues. From germline, CDR1 is DFQATT and CDR2 SNEGSKA (reference sequence). V was clipped by 6 bases and J by 9 bases; unmatched bases: 13. The CDR3 here is CSAPPTGVPGTIYF. CDR3 nucleotide sequence: TGCAGTGCGCCGCCGACAGGGGTGCCAGGCACCATATATTTT.

The CDR3 loop reads CASSQRELANYGYTF. The DNA of the CDR3 is TGTGCCAGCAGCCAAAGGGAGCTAGCTAACTATGGCTACACCTTC. This chain connects TRBV3-1 to TRBJ1-2; D ambiguous. There are 15 residues in the CDR3. V lost 2 bases to trimming and J lost 0 bases, with 10 bases between them. Germline values: CDR1 LGHDT, CDR2 YNNKEL (reference sequence).

The rearrangement uses TRBV7-9 and TRBJ2-3, with 8 nucleotides matching TRBD2. CDR1 and CDR2 (germline): SEHNR, FQNEAQ (reference sequence). J was trimmed by 6 bases and V by 5 bases; bases with no gene match: 7. There are 14 residues in the CDR3. CDR3 region: CASSKGTSSDTQYF. The CDR3 bases are TGTGCCAGCAGCAAAGGGACTAGTTCCGATACGCAGTATTTT.

This chain links TRBV30 with TRBJ1-2; maybe TRBD1 (6 bases). CDR1 GTSNPN and CDR2 SVGIG come from the germline V gene (reference sequence). This CDR3 is 11 amino acids long. V lost 3 bases and J lost 7, with 9 bases in between. DNA for the CDR3: TGTGCCTGGAGCACAGGGTTTGGCTACACCTTC. Encoded protein: CAWSTGFGYTF.

The CDR3 bases are TGTGCCAGCAGCCAAGGGCAGGGAATTGGCTACACCTTC. The encoded protein is CASSQGQGIGYTF. The V call is TRBV14, the J call TRBJ1-2, with a weak D call TRBD1 (5 bases). V was pared by 1 base and J by 7 bases, with 10 bases between. The CDR3 totals 13 residues. Germline CDR1 SGHDN, CDR2 FVKESK.

The chain links TRBV10-3 to TRBJ2-5, with 7 bases lining up with TRBD2. The CDR3 is made up of 13 amino acids. V gave up 7 bases and J gave up 3 bases; unmatched junction bases: 5. In germline, CDR1 is ENHRY, CDR2 SYGVKD. The CDR3 coding sequence is TGTGCCATCATGCTAGCGGCAGAAGAGACCCAGTACTTC. Protein product: CAIMLAAEETQYF.

CDR3 protein: CAWSASGTHYEQYF. In nucleotides, the CDR3 is TGTGCCTGGAGCGCATCCGGGACACACTACGAGCAGTACTTC. The chain combines TRBV30 with TRBJ2-7; tentatively, D is TRBD1 (6 bases). The V gene's germline CDR1 is GTSNPN and CDR2 SVGIG (reference sequence). There are 14 residues in the CDR3. Trimming took 3 bases from V and 3 from J, leaving 15 bases between them.

V is TRBV7-9 and J is TRBJ2-7; no definite D call. Trimming removed 0 bases at V and 6 bases at J, with 9 bases between. CDR1 and CDR2 (germline): SEHNR, FQNEAQ (reference sequence). The CDR3 totals 13 residues. CDR3 protein: CASSLARLGEQYF. The CDR3 DNA reads as TGTGCCAGCAGCTTAGCGCGTTTAGGCGAGCAGTACTTC.